This T cell receptor beta chain was found in a study of OX40 agonist ivuxolimab in advanced cancers. Overall study context: Males comprised 82.7% of the group, whose mean age was approximately 60 years (range about 23 to 80).

The protocol was immunoSEQ multiplex PCR, while the TCRdb copy is restricted to in-frame clones and leaves out a portion. The data show 25,000 to 35,000 clones, 70% to 90% seen once. Patients with a history of autoimmune disease or on systemic immunosuppression were excluded. Germline V gene lookup returns CDR1 MNHEY and CDR2 SMNVEV (reference sequence). Trimming cost V 6 bases and J 6 bases, with 8 bases left between them. This CDR3 spans 12 amino acids. This clonotype was obtained from an adult with an advanced solid tumor such as melanoma, head and neck, liver or kidney cancer. The source material was CD4+ or CD8+ T cells sorted from blood, sampled in a trial of the OX40 agonist ivuxolimab. The chain has TRBV27 and TRBJ2-2; no clear D. The DNA for the CDR3 is TGTGCCAGCAGAATTACGGCCGGGGAGCTGTTTTTT. As protein: CASRITAGELFF.